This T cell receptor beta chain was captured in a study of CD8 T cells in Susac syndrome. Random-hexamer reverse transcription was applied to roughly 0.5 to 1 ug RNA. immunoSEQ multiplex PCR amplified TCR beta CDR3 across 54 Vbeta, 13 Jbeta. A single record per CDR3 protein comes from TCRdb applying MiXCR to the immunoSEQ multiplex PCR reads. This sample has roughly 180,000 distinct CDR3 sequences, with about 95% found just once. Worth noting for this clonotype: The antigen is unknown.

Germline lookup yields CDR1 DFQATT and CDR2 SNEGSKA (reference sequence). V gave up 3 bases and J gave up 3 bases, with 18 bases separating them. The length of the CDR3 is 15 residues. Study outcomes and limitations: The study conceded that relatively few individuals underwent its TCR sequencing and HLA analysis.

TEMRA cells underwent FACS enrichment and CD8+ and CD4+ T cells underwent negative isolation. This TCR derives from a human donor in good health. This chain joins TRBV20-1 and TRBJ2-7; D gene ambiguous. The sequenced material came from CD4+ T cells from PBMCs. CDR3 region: CSASGGGGFDYEQYF. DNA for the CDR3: TGCAGTGCTAGTGGCGGCGGTGGGTTCGACTACGAGCAGTACTTC.